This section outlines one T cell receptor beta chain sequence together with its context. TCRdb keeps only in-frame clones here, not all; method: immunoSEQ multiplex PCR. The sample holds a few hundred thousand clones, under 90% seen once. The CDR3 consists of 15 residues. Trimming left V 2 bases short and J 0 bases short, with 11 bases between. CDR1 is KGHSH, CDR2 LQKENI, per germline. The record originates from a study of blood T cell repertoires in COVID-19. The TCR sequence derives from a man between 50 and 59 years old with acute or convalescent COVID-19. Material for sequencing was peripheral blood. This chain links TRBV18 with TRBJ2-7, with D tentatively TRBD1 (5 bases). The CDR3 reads CASSPGQGISYEQYF. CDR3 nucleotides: TGTGCCAGCTCACCAGGACAAGGGATCTCCTACGAGCAGTACTTC.